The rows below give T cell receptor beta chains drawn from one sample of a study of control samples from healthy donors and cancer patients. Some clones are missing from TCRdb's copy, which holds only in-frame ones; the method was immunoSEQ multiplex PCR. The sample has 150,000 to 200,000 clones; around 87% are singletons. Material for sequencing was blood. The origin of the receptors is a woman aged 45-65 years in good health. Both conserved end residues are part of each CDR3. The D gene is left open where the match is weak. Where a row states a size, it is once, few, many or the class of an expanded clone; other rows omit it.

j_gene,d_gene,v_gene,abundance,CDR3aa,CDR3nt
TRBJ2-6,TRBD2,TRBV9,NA,CASSVEAGGPLGANVLTF,TGTGCCAGCAGCGTAGAGGCGGGAGGGCCGTTAGGGGCCAACGTCCTGACTTTC
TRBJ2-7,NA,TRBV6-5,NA,CASSYGGQGGEQYF,TGTGCCAGCAGTTACGGGGGGCAGGGTGGCGAGCAGTACTTC
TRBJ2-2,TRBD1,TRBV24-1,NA,CATSDPSTTGHLTGELFF,TGTGCCACCAGTGACCCCAGTACGACAGGGCATCTCACCGGGGAGCTGTTTTTT
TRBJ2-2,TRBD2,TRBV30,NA,CAWRTSGSTGELFF,TGTGCCTGGAGGACTAGCGGGAGCACCGGGGAGCTGTTTTTT
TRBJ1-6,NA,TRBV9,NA,CASSPRAASSYNSPLHF,TGTGCCAGCAGCCCCCGGGCAGCGAGCTCCTATAATTCACCCCTCCACTTT
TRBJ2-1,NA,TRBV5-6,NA,CASSLDGGPYNEQFF,TGTGCCAGCAGCTTGGACGGGGGGCCCTACAATGAGCAGTTCTTC
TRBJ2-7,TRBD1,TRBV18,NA,CASSSGQGYEQYF,TGTGCCAGCTCATCGGGACAGGGATACGAGCAGTACTTC
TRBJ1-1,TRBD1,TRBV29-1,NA,CSAPGTGKNTEAFF,TGCAGCGCCCCCGGGACAGGAAAGAACACTGAAGCTTTCTTT
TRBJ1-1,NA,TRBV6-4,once,CASSLTGGTEAFF,TGTGCCAGCAGCCTAACGGGGGGGACTGAAGCTTTCTTT
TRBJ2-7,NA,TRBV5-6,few,CASSRGFSNEQYF,TGTGCCAGCAGCCGTGGGTTCAGCAACGAGCAGTACTTC
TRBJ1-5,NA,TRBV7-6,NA,CASSLGAPYSNQPQHF,TGTGCCAGCAGCTTAGGGGCCCCTTATAGCAATCAGCCCCAGCATTTT
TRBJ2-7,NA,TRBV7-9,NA,CASSPRGPGEQYF,TGTGCCAGCAGTCCCCGGGGGCCGGGCGAGCAGTACTTC
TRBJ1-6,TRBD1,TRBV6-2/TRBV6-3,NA,CASSKGGSQVTLHF,TGTGCCAGCAGTAAAGGGGGCTCCCAGGTAACCCTCCACTTT
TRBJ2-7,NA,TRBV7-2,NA,CASSQQTSYEQYF,TGTGCCAGCAGCCAACAGACTAGCTACGAGCAGTACTTC
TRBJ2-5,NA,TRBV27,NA,CASSLSKGTVSPQETQYF,TGTGCCAGCAGTTTATCGAAGGGAACAGTGTCCCCCCAAGAGACCCAGTACTTC
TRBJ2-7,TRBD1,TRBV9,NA,CASSVDPGTDYEQYF,TGTGCCAGCAGCGTAGATCCCGGGACAGACTACGAGCAGTACTTC
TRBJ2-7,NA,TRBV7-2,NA,CASSLIAYEQYF,TGTGCCAGCAGCTTAATCGCCTACGAGCAGTACTTC
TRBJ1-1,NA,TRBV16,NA,CASSQVGNTEAFF,TGTGCCAGCAGCCAAGTCGGGAACACTGAAGCTTTCTTT
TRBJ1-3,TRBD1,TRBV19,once,CASRPQGGNTIYF,TGTGCCAGTAGGCCACAGGGGGGAAACACCATATATTTT
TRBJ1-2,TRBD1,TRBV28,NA,CASSLYSGTGLNYGYTF,TGTGCCAGCAGTTTATATAGTGGGACAGGCCTTAACTATGGCTACACCTTC
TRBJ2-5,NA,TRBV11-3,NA,CASSRRGGETQYF,TGTGCCAGCAGCAGAAGGGGCGGAGAGACCCAGTACTTC
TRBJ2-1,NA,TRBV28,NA,CASSYNEQFF,TGTGCCAGCAGTTACAATGAGCAGTTCTTC
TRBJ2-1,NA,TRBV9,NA,CASSVPGRNEQFF,TGTGCCAGCAGCGTACCGGGGCGCAATGAGCAGTTCTTC
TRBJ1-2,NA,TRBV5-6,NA,CASTDRTVYYGYTF,TGTGCCAGCACCGACCGGACCGTTTACTATGGCTACACCTTC
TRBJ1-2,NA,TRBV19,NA,CASSKRFLANYGYTF,TGTGCCAGTAGTAAGAGGTTCCTAGCTAACTATGGCTACACCTTC
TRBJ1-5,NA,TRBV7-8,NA,CASSLAVTGFNQPQHF,TGTGCCAGCAGCTTAGCGGTAACGGGATTTAATCAGCCCCAGCATTTT
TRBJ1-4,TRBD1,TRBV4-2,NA,CASSHRTGATNEKLFF,TGTGCCAGCAGCCATCGGACAGGGGCAACTAATGAAAAACTGTTTTTT
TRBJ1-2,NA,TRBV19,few,CASSIKASRAYSNYGYTF,TGTGCCAGTAGTATAAAGGCCTCCAGAGCGTATTCTAACTATGGCTACACCTTC
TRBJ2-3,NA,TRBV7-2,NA,CASSLGPADTQYF,TGTGCCAGCAGCCTCGGGCCCGCGGATACGCAGTATTTT
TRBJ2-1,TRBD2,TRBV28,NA,CASSSLTSGSLSYNEQFF,TGTGCCAGCAGTTCCCTAACTAGCGGGAGTCTGTCCTACAATGAGCAGTTCTTC
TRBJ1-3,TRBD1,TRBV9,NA,CASSGNTGVSGNTIYF,TGTGCCAGCAGCGGTAATACAGGGGTCTCTGGAAACACCATATATTTT
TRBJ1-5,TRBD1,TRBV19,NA,CATGQGPFRAQHF,TGTGCTACAGGACAGGGACCATTTCGGGCCCAGCATTTT